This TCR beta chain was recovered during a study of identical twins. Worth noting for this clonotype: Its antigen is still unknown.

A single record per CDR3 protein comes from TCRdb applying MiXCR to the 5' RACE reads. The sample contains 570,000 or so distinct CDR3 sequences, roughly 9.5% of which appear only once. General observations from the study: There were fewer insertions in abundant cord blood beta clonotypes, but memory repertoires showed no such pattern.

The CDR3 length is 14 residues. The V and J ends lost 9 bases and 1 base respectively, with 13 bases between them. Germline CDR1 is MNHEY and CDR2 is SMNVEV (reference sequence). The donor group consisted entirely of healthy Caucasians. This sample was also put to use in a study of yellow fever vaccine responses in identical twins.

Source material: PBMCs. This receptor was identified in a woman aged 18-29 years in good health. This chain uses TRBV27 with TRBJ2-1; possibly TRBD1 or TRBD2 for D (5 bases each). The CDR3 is CASTGLGSYNEQFF. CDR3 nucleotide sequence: TGTGCCAGTACGGGGCTAGGGTCCTACAATGAGCAGTTCTTC.